This T cell receptor (beta chain) was identified in a study of glioma-infiltrating T cells after dendritic cell vaccination. Study-wide background: Patients received three intradermal dendritic cell vaccine injections at biweekly intervals.

The V gene's germline CDR1 is MNHNS and CDR2 SASEGT. The CDR3 consists of 19 residues. The ends were cut back, 4 bases at V and 2 bases at J, with 24 bases in the middle. Fresh-frozen tumor tissue and more than two years of survival data were available for all. The table came from immunoSEQ multiplex PCR; TCRdb's copy has only in-frame clones and leaves some out. Among tens of thousands of clones listed, about 76% were seen once. Sequenced here: blood, sampled before dendritic cell vaccination. This TCR derives from a human donor with glioblastoma. This chain links TRBV6-1 with TRBJ1-5; D may be TRBD1 (6 bases). In DNA form, the CDR3 reads TGTGCCAGCAGTGGTGGTTTTGTGAGCGGGGGCCAGGGCAATCAGCCCCAGCATTTT. Translating it yields CASSGGFVSGGQGNQPQHF.